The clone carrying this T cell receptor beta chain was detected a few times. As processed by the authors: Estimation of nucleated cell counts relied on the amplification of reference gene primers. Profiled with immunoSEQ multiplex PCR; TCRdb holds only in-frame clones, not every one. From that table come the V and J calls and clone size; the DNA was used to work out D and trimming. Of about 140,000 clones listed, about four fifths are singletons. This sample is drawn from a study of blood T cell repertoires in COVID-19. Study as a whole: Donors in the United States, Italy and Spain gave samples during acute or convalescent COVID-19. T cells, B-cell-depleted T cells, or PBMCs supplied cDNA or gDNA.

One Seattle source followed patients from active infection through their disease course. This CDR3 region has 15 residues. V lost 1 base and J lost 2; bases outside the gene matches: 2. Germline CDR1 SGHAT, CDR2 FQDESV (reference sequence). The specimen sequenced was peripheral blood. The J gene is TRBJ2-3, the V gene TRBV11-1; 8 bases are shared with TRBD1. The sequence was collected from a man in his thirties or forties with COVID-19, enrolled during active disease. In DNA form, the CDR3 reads TGTGCCAGCAGCTTAGGGACAGGGCACACAGATACGCAGTATTTT. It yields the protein CASSLGTGHTDTQYF.